The 28 T cell receptor beta chains below all came from one sample that was sequenced in a study of blood T cells in healthy people across ages. A second PCR, run for about 6 to 12 cycles, used a sample-barcoded 5' primer plus a J-beta primer mix. TCRdb independently ran MiXCR on the 5' RACE reads; one entry per CDR3 protein. The data show roughly 1,500,000 distinct CDR3 sequences, 34% seen once. Sequenced material: blood. The receptor source for this set is a woman aged 25 to 39 in good health.

This clonotype showed up just a few times. V and J are TRBV10-3 and TRBJ2-7; 8 bases line up with TRBD1. The J segment lost 5 bases and the V segment lost 7 bases, leaving 13 bases of the junction unmatched. The CDR3 is made up of 15 amino acids. Germline CDR1 reads ENHRY; CDR2 reads SYGVKD. The DNA of the CDR3 is TGTGCCATCAAAAATAGCCAAGGACAGGGCAACGAGCAGTACTTC. Translating it yields CAIKNSQGQGNEQYF.

The rearrangement joins TRBV28 to TRBJ2-5, with TRBD2 matching over 7 bases. Trimming at V came to 8 bases and at J to 11 bases, leaving 5 bases not matched to a gene. CDR1 is MDHEN, CDR2 SYDVKM, per germline. The CDR3 length is 10 residues. CDR3 coding DNA: TGTGCCAGCGCGGTGCGGGAGCAGTACTTC. Translation: CASAVREQYF.

The chain combines TRBV7-3 with TRBJ1-1; the D is unclear. This CDR3 is built from 14 residues. Trimming took off 5 bases at V and 2 bases at J, with 12 bases between the two ends. Per the germline V gene, CDR1 is SGHTA and CDR2 is FQGTGA. This chain's CDR3 is CASSLVGSNTEAFF. The CDR3 bases are TGTGCCAGCAGCCTAGTCGGCAGTAACACTGAAGCTTTCTTT.

A few counts support this clonotype. The rearrangement joins TRBV7-9 to TRBJ2-1, with TRBD2 matching over 13 bases. Germline CDR1 and CDR2: SEHNR and FQNEAQ (reference sequence). The CDR3 covers 17 residues. Trimming cost V 1 base and J 4 bases; bases outside gene matches: 4. The CDR3 loop reads CASSLEAGLAGYNEQFF. In DNA, the CDR3 is TGTGCCAGCAGCTTAGAGGCGGGACTAGCGGGGTACAATGAGCAGTTCTTC.

The chain joins TRBV9 to TRBJ2-3; tentative D call: TRBD2 (6 bases). Germline assignment: CDR1 SGDLS and CDR2 YYNGEE. V lost 4 bases to trimming and J lost 3 bases, with 18 bases between them. CDR3 length equals 16 residues. CDR3 nucleotides: TGTGCCAGCAGCCACCCCTATGGGGGGAGGACAGATACGCAGTATTTT. This codes for CASSHPYGGRTDTQYF. Full variable domain (missing parts from reference TRBV9 and TRBJ2-3): DSGVTQTPKHLITATGQRVTLRCSPRSGDLSVYWYQQSLDQGLQFLIQYYNGEERAKGNILERFSAQQFPDLHSELNLSSLELGDSALYFCASSHPYGGRTDTQYFGPGTRLTVL.

CDR3 bases: TGTGCCAGCAGCCAGGGGACAGGGAGAACCAATGAGCAGTTCTTC. As protein: CASSQGTGRTNEQFF. The genes are TRBV3-1 and TRBJ2-1; 9 bases agree with TRBD1. The CDR3 covers 15 residues. The V and J ends lost 3 bases and 6 bases, in that order; junction bases with no gene match: 6. The germline CDR1 and CDR2 sequences are LGHDT and YNNKEL (reference sequence).

This CDR3 is CASSSQGDRLTGELFF. In DNA, the CDR3 is TGTGCCAGCAGCTCACAGGGGGACAGACTCACCGGGGAGCTGTTTTTT. The chain uses TRBV7-6 and TRBJ2-2; TRBD1 aligns across 8 bases. Germline-derived CDR1 and CDR2 are SGHVS and FNYEAQ. The CDR3 is made up of 16 amino acids. J lost 4 bases, V lost 4 bases, and 8 bases had no gene match.

This clonotype appeared a few times. V and J are TRBV28 and TRBJ2-5; 16 positions match TRBD2. The V gene's germline CDR1 is MDHEN and CDR2 SYDVKM. The CDR3 is 18 amino acids. The V gene end was trimmed by 6 bases and the J gene end by 6 bases; junction bases not matched to a gene: 13. The CDR3 DNA follows: TGTGCCAGCAGCAACCCGGGACTAGCGGGAGGGCCGACGAAGACCCAGTACTTC. Amino acids: CASSNPGLAGGPTKTQYF.

This clonotype has just a few counts. V and J are TRBV7-2 and TRBJ2-5; D might be TRBD2 (6 bases). V gave up 1 base and J gave up 2 bases, with 14 bases separating them. The germline CDR1 and CDR2 sequences are SGHTA and FQGNSA. The CDR3 is 16 residues long. The CDR3 DNA sequence: TGTGCCAGCAGCTTAGTAGGTCTGGCGGGGCAAGAGACCCAGTACTTC. It yields the protein CASSLVGLAGQETQYF.

The chain carries TRBV3-1 and TRBJ2-3; D perhaps matches TRBD1 (6 bases). From germline, CDR1 is LGHDT and CDR2 YNNKEL (reference sequence). Between the trimmed V and J ends, which lost 4 bases and 0 bases, there was a span of 11 bases. The CDR3 spans 15 residues. The CDR3 reads CASSRGQPSTDTQYF. Here the CDR3 DNA reads TGTGCCAGCAGCCGCGGACAGCCTAGCACAGATACGCAGTATTTT.

This clonotype was counted between two and nine times. The rearrangement links TRBV5-1 to TRBJ2-1, with 11 positions matching TRBD2. The CDR3 runs to 15 residues. The V and J ends lost 0 bases and 8 bases, in that order; junction bases with no gene match: 4. Looked up from germline, CDR1 is SGHRS and CDR2 is YFSETQ. CDR3 bases: TGCGCCAGCAGCTTGGCGGGACTAGCGGCCGATGAGCAGTTCTTC. Translation gives CASSLAGLAADEQFF.

The table lists this clonotype with a few counts. This rearrangement joins TRBV27 to TRBJ2-1; 9 bases are shared with TRBD2. Germline V gene lookup returns CDR1 MNHEY and CDR2 SMNVEV (reference sequence). This CDR3 spans 15 amino acids. Losses at the gene ends were 6 bases for V and 3 bases for J; bases not matched to a gene: 6. Here the CDR3 reads CASRRRLAVYNEQFF. The CDR3 DNA is TGTGCCAGCAGACGTAGACTAGCGGTCTACAATGAGCAGTTCTTC.

CDR3 in DNA: TGTGCCAGCACCGCCGGGACAAATTACGAGCAGTACTTC. The encoded protein is CASTAGTNYEQYF. The chain joins TRBV28 to TRBJ2-7, with D possibly matching TRBD1 (6 bases). V lost 7 bases to trimming and J lost 4 bases, with 14 bases between them. The CDR3 has 13 amino acids. CDR1 is MDHEN, CDR2 SYDVKM, per germline.

This clonotype was observed a few times. The chain uses TRBV5-1 and TRBJ2-1, with D possibly called TRBD1 or TRBD2 (5 bases each). V lost 5 bases and J 0 bases, leaving 9 bases between the germline ends. The CDR3 is 14 residues long. Looked up from germline, CDR1 is SGHRS and CDR2 is YFSETQ. CDR3 sequence reads: CASRRDRSYNEQFF. Here the CDR3 DNA reads TGCGCCAGCAGAAGGGACCGCTCCTACAATGAGCAGTTCTTC. The full variable domain, completed using reference TRBV5-1 and TRBJ2-1, is KAGVTQTPRYLIKTRGQQVTLSCSPISGHRSVSWYQQTPGQGLQFLFEYFSETQRNKGNFPGRFSGRQFSNSRSEMNVSTLELGDSALYLCASRRDRSYNEQFFGPGTRLTVL.

In DNA, the CDR3 is TGCAGCGTTGAGGGAAGCGGGGCCCACACCGGGGAGCTGTTTTTT. It encodes CSVEGSGAHTGELFF. V usage is TRBV29-1 and J usage is TRBJ2-2; 7 positions agree with TRBD2. This CDR3 is built from 15 residues. V lost 3 bases, J lost 3 bases, and 7 bases stayed unmatched. Germline-derived CDR1 and CDR2 are SQVTM and ANQGSEA.

This clonotype was counted only a few times. The V and J genes are TRBV6-2 or TRBV6-3 and TRBJ2-4, with D perhaps matching TRBD2 (7 bases). V was pared by 5 bases and J by 7 bases, with 21 bases between. CDR1 is MNHEY and CDR2 is SVGEGT in the germline V gene. The CDR3 totals 16 residues. The CDR3 protein is CASSGGAIGGRNIQYF. In DNA form, the CDR3 reads TGTGCCAGCAGTGGGGGGGCCATAGGGGGGAGGAACATTCAGTACTTC.

This clonotype was observed a handful of times. The V call is TRBV25-1, the J call TRBJ1-6; weak D call: TRBD1 (6 bases). The CDR3 loop spans 15 amino acids. The V gene's germline CDR1 is MGHDK and CDR2 SYGVNS. Trimming removed 6 bases at V and 5 bases at J, with 14 bases between. For the CDR3, the DNA is TGTGCCAGCAGGAACGGGGGCGCCGATAATTCACCCCTCCACTTT. Amino acid sequence: CASRNGGADNSPLHF.

This chain links TRBV20-1 with TRBJ2-5, with D uncertain. The germline V gene encodes CDR1 DFQATT and CDR2 SNEGSKA (reference sequence). V shed 1 base and J shed 2 bases, with 17 bases lying between them. The CDR3 contains 16 residues. The CDR3 spells CSARVWPDPQQETQYF. CDR3 coding DNA: TGCAGTGCTAGAGTGTGGCCCGATCCGCAACAAGAGACCCAGTACTTC.

This chain links TRBV6-5 with TRBJ1-5; D is perhaps TRBD1 (5 bases). Germline V lookup: CDR1 MNHEY, CDR2 SVGAGI. The CDR3 extends over 16 amino acids. Between the trimmed V and J ends, which lost 0 bases and 5 bases, there was a span of 14 bases. The CDR3 loop is CASSYSDTRRHQPQHF. The CDR3 DNA reads TGTGCCAGCAGTTACTCGGACACAAGGAGACATCAGCCCCAGCATTTT.

This clonotype appeared a few times. The chain combines TRBV5-4 with TRBJ1-4, with TRBD1 as a possible D gene (5 bases). CDR3 length: 14 amino acids. Per germline, CDR1 SGHNT and CDR2 YYREEE (reference sequence). V lost 0 bases, J lost 10 bases, and 13 bases lay in between. CDR3 DNA sequence: TGTGCCAGCAGCTTGGTGGCGGGGACTGGAAAACTGTTTTTT. This gives the protein CASSLVAGTGKLFF.

The chain is built from TRBV4-2 and TRBJ2-2; 14 nucleotides line up with TRBD2. With V trimmed by 0 bases and J by 7 bases, 7 bases remained unmatched. This CDR3 comprises 18 residues. Germline values: CDR1 LGHNA, CDR2 YNFKEQ. CDR3 sequence (DNA): TGTGCCAGCAGCCAAGATCCGACTAGCGGGGGGGCGGTCGGGGAGCTGTTTTTT. Translation gives CASSQDPTSGGAVGELFF.

J is TRBJ2-3 and V is TRBV12-3 or TRBV12-4; 7 nucleotides line up with TRBD1. V shed 6 bases, J shed 4 bases, and the junction held 13 bases outside the gene matches. This CDR3 has 16 residues. The CDR3 DNA reads TGTGCCAGCAGCCACAGGGGCAGGGGGAAGGCAGATACGCAGTATTTT. Translation gives CASSHRGRGKADTQYF.

J is TRBJ2-1 and V is TRBV20-1, with 9 bases matching TRBD2. V lost 3 bases, J lost 3 bases, and 6 bases stayed unmatched. The CDR3 contains 15 residues. Germline V gives CDR1 DFQATT, CDR2 SNEGSKA (reference sequence). The CDR3, as DNA: TGCAGTGCTAGCGATCTAGCGGGAAACTACAATGAGCAGTTCTTC. This translates into CSASDLAGNYNEQFF.

This clonotype has only a few counts. This chain connects TRBV5-5 to TRBJ1-1; perhaps TRBD1 as D (5 bases). CDR1 is SGHKS, CDR2 YYEKEE, per germline (reference sequence). This CDR3 region has 16 residues. V dropped 0 bases and J dropped 4 bases, with 16 bases sitting between them. CDR3 residues: CASSLDFGTGGTEAFF. In DNA form, the CDR3 reads TGTGCCAGCAGCTTGGATTTTGGGACTGGGGGCACTGAAGCTTTCTTT.

Points on this clonotype: Without the conserved terminal phenylalanine or tryptophan, this CDR3 likely stems from a read error. The chain recombines TRBV5-1 with TRBJ1-1, with no clear D. Germline lookup yields CDR1 SGHRS and CDR2 YFSETQ. V was pared by 2 bases and J by 1 base, with 6 bases between. The CDR3 totals 13 residues. CDR3 region: CASSLRENTEAFC. The CDR3 DNA reads as TGCGCCAGCAGCTTACGGGAGAACACTGAAGCTTTCTGT.

The chain employs TRBV3-1 and TRBJ1-2, with a possible D match to TRBD1 (6 bases). The CDR3 is 15 amino acids. V was trimmed by 0 bases and J by 9 bases, leaving 17 bases between them. The V gene's germline CDR1 is LGHDT and CDR2 YNNKEL (reference sequence). CDR3 coding DNA: TGTGCCAGCAGCCAAGACCGTTCGGGGGCGTGGAGCTACACCTTC. Its protein product is CASSQDRSGAWSYTF.

The V gene is TRBV11-1, the J gene TRBJ1-2; no reliable D call. The CDR3 runs 13 residues. Trimming took off 5 bases at V and 5 bases at J, with 12 bases between the two ends. Germline CDR1 SGHAT, CDR2 FQDESV (reference sequence). CDR3 bases: TGTGCCAGCAGCCCCGGCAGACAATATGGCTACACCTTC. The encoded protein is CASSPGRQYGYTF.

This chain links TRBV7-2 with TRBJ2-4, with a tentative D call TRBD2 (7 bases). CDR1 SGHTA and CDR2 FQGNSA come from the germline V gene. The CDR3 length is 15 residues. The ends were cut back, 1 base at V and 5 bases at J, with 12 bases in the middle. CDR3 DNA sequence: TGTGCCAGCAGCTTAGGCGGGGGCGGACAAAACATTCAGTACTTC. It specifies CASSLGGGGQNIQYF. The full variable domain, completed using reference TRBV7-2 and TRBJ2-4, is GAGVSQSPSNKVTEKGKDVELRCDPISGHTALYWYRQSLGQGLEFLIYFQGNSAPDKSGLPSDRFSAERTGGSVSTLTIQRTQQEDSAVYLCASSLGGGGQNIQYFGAGTRLSVL.